The rows below give T cell receptor beta chains drawn from one sample of a study of technical replicates of blood from a handful of donors. The method was immunoSEQ multiplex PCR; TCRdb's version includes in-frame clones alone and lacks a portion of them. The profile covers tens of thousands of clones, with about 91% appearing a single time and 0.3% to 0.45% taken by the ten largest. The sample consisted of T cells isolated from PBMCs. The source of these receptors is a human donor in good health. Some clones in this sample may be carry-over from other donors' samples. The CDR3 runs from the conserved cysteine through the conserved F or W. The order of the fields is CDR3 protein, CDR3 DNA, clone size, V gene, D gene, J gene. The D gene is left open where the match is weak. The listing skips clone size in some rows; elsewhere it reads once, few, many or a size class.

CDR3aa: CASSLPRQGTEAFF; CDR3nt: TGCGCCAGCAGCTTACCCAGGCAGGGCACTGAAGCTTTCTTT; abundance: few; v_gene: TRBV5-1; d_gene: .; j_gene: TRBJ1-1
CDR3aa: CAWSWRSSTDTQYF; CDR3nt: TGTGCCTGGAGTTGGCGGTCTAGCACAGATACGCAGTATTTT; abundance: .; v_gene: TRBV30; d_gene: .; j_gene: TRBJ2-3
CDR3aa: CASSLEADYNEQFF; CDR3nt: TGTGCCAGCAGCTTAGAGGCAGACTACAATGAGCAGTTCTTC; abundance: .; v_gene: TRBV11-2; d_gene: .; j_gene: TRBJ2-1
CDR3aa: CASSLRTTSGSSTDTQYF; CDR3nt: TGTGCCAGCAGCTTACGTACGACTAGCGGGTCTAGCACAGATACGCAGTATTTT; abundance: .; v_gene: TRBV11-2; d_gene: TRBD2; j_gene: TRBJ2-3
CDR3aa: CASSVLDMVDEAFF; CDR3nt: TGTGCCAGCAGCGTCCTGGACATGGTTGATGAAGCTTTCTTT; abundance: .; v_gene: TRBV7-9; d_gene: .; j_gene: TRBJ1-1
CDR3aa: CASSLLTGGSYNEQFF; CDR3nt: TGTGCCAGCAGCTTACTTACGGGAGGGTCCTACAATGAGCAGTTCTTC; abundance: .; v_gene: TRBV11-2; d_gene: TRBD2; j_gene: TRBJ2-1
CDR3aa: CASSLSLAEEQFF; CDR3nt: TGTGCCAGCAGCTTGAGTCTGGCAGAAGAGCAGTTCTTC; abundance: .; v_gene: TRBV5-4; d_gene: .; j_gene: TRBJ2-1
CDR3aa: CASSVIGNEQFF; CDR3nt: TGTGCCAGCAGCGTAATCGGCAATGAGCAGTTCTTC; abundance: .; v_gene: TRBV9; d_gene: .; j_gene: TRBJ2-1
CDR3aa: CASSLEGGRAKEQYF; CDR3nt: TGCGCCAGCAGCTTGGAGGGCGGGAGGGCCAAGGAGCAGTACTTC; abundance: .; v_gene: TRBV5-1; d_gene: TRBD2; j_gene: TRBJ2-7
CDR3aa: CASSQAAAFERYEQYF; CDR3nt: TGCGCCAGCAGCCAAGCCGCGGCATTCGAGCGGTACGAGCAGTACTTC; abundance: .; v_gene: TRBV4-1; d_gene: .; j_gene: TRBJ2-7
CDR3aa: CASSEYDRTEAFF; CDR3nt: TGTGCCAGCAGTGAATACGACCGGACAGAAGCTTTCTTT; abundance: few; v_gene: TRBV6-4; d_gene: .; j_gene: TRBJ1-1
CDR3aa: CASSWGTSGKYEQYF; CDR3nt: TGCGCCAGCAGCTGGGGGACTAGCGGCAAATACGAGCAGTACTTC; abundance: .; v_gene: TRBV5-1; d_gene: TRBD2; j_gene: TRBJ2-7
CDR3aa: CASSPLRLALGTDTQYF; CDR3nt: TGTGCCAGCAGCCCCTTAAGGTTGGCTCTAGGCACAGATACGCAGTATTTT; abundance: .; v_gene: TRBV7-3; d_gene: .; j_gene: TRBJ2-3
CDR3aa: CASSLTGYTSGSAELFF; CDR3nt: TGTGCCAGCAGCTTAACCGGGTATACTAGCGGGAGTGCAGAGCTGTTTTTT; abundance: .; v_gene: TRBV7-3; d_gene: TRBD2; j_gene: TRBJ2-2
CDR3aa: CASSFNQGSYGYTF; CDR3nt: TGTGCCAGCAGCTTCAACCAGGGGAGCTATGGCTACACCTTC; abundance: .; v_gene: TRBV7-2; d_gene: .; j_gene: TRBJ1-2
CDR3aa: CASSSRVWPQGYTF; CDR3nt: TGTGCCAGCAGCTCCCGGGTCTGGCCTCAGGGCTACACCTTC; abundance: .; v_gene: TRBV5-8; d_gene: .; j_gene: TRBJ1-2
CDR3aa: CASSGTREQFF; CDR3nt: TGTGCCAGCAGCGGCACTAGGGAGCAGTTCTTC; abundance: .; v_gene: TRBV9; d_gene: .; j_gene: TRBJ2-1
CDR3aa: CAILGRADTQYF; CDR3nt: TGTGCCATCCTCGGCAGGGCAGATACGCAGTATTTT; abundance: .; v_gene: TRBV2; d_gene: .; j_gene: TRBJ2-3
CDR3aa: CASNPAGYEQFF; CDR3nt: TGTGCCAGCAATCCGGCAGGCTATGAGCAGTTCTTC; abundance: once; v_gene: TRBV7-8; d_gene: .; j_gene: TRBJ2-1
CDR3aa: CASSPRTREGDEQFF; CDR3nt: TGTGCCAGCAGCCCTCGGACTAGGGAGGGTGACGAGCAGTTCTTC; abundance: .; v_gene: TRBV4-2; d_gene: TRBD2; j_gene: TRBJ2-1
CDR3aa: CASSEGLGVGYGYTF; CDR3nt: TGTGCCAGCAGTGAGGGGTTAGGGGTCGGCTATGGCTACACCTTC; abundance: .; v_gene: TRBV6-1; d_gene: .; j_gene: TRBJ1-2
CDR3aa: CASSYTGQPPYEQYF; CDR3nt: TGTGCCAGCAGTTACACGGGACAGCCCCCCTACGAGCAGTACTTC; abundance: .; v_gene: TRBV6-5; d_gene: TRBD1; j_gene: TRBJ2-7
CDR3aa: CASSPPTRDSYNEQFF; CDR3nt: TGTGCCAGCTCACCACCGACACGGGACTCCTACAATGAGCAGTTCTTC; abundance: .; v_gene: TRBV18; d_gene: .; j_gene: TRBJ2-1
CDR3aa: CATSMASGPYRNEQFF; CDR3nt: TGTGCCACCAGCATGGCTAGCGGACCTTACAGGAATGAGCAGTTCTTC; abundance: .; v_gene: TRBV15; d_gene: TRBD2; j_gene: TRBJ2-1
CDR3aa: CASSPGQVQTEAFF; CDR3nt: TGTGCCAGCAGCCCTGGACAGGTGCAGACCGAAGCTTTCTTT; abundance: few; v_gene: TRBV9; d_gene: TRBD1; j_gene: TRBJ1-1
CDR3aa: CASSVTVDTEAFF; CDR3nt: TGTGCCAGTAGTGTCACAGTGGACACTGAAGCTTTCTTT; abundance: few; v_gene: TRBV19; d_gene: .; j_gene: TRBJ1-1
CDR3aa: CASGGQGNEKLFF; CDR3nt: TGTGCCAGCGGGGGACAGGGGAATGAAAAACTGTTTTTT; abundance: once; v_gene: TRBV25-1; d_gene: TRBD1; j_gene: TRBJ1-4
CDR3aa: CASSQLLAQPQHF; CDR3nt: TGCGCCAGCAGCCAACTTTTAGCTCAGCCCCAGCATTTT; abundance: .; v_gene: TRBV4-3; d_gene: .; j_gene: TRBJ1-5
CDR3aa: CASSSLAGSSSYNEQFF; CDR3nt: TGTGCCAGCAGCTCGCTAGCGGGGAGCAGCTCCTACAATGAGCAGTTCTTC; abundance: .; v_gene: TRBV11-3; d_gene: TRBD2; j_gene: TRBJ2-1
CDR3aa: CASSSLPYEQYF; CDR3nt: TGTGCCAGCAGTTCTCTTCCCTACGAGCAGTACTTC; abundance: .; v_gene: TRBV27; d_gene: .; j_gene: TRBJ2-7
CDR3aa: CASSFQGNTGELFF; CDR3nt: TGTGCCAGCAGTTTCCAGGGAAACACCGGGGAGCTGTTTTTT; abundance: .; v_gene: TRBV27; d_gene: .; j_gene: TRBJ2-2
CDR3aa: CASRFLGQNTEAFF; CDR3nt: TGTGCCAGTAGGTTTCTAGGACAGAACACTGAAGCTTTCTTT; abundance: .; v_gene: TRBV19; d_gene: .; j_gene: TRBJ1-1
CDR3aa: CASSVVPYNEQFF; CDR3nt: TGTGCCAGCAGCGTAGTCCCATACAATGAGCAGTTCTTC; abundance: .; v_gene: TRBV9; d_gene: .; j_gene: TRBJ2-1
CDR3aa: CASSQDRSMRDTQYF; CDR3nt: TGCGCCAGCAGCCAAGATCGGTCTATGAGGGATACGCAGTATTTT; abundance: once; v_gene: TRBV4-3; d_gene: .; j_gene: TRBJ2-3
CDR3aa: CASSLVRLAGVNTGELFF; CDR3nt: TGTGCCAGCAGCTTAGTTCGACTAGCGGGGGTGAACACCGGGGAGCTGTTTTTT; abundance: .; v_gene: TRBV11-3; d_gene: TRBD2; j_gene: TRBJ2-2
CDR3aa: CASSPEGHSNQPQHF; CDR3nt: TGTGCCAGCTCACCCGAGGGACATAGCAATCAGCCCCAGCATTTT; abundance: .; v_gene: TRBV18; d_gene: .; j_gene: TRBJ1-5
CDR3aa: CASSLRGLSTDTQYF; CDR3nt: TGTGCCAGCAGCTTAAGGGGGCTATCTACAGATACGCAGTATTTT; abundance: .; v_gene: TRBV11-3; d_gene: TRBD1; j_gene: TRBJ2-3
CDR3aa: CASSQDGGYYGYTF; CDR3nt: TGCGCCAGCAGCCAAGACGGGGGGTACTATGGCTACACCTTC; abundance: once; v_gene: TRBV4-1; d_gene: .; j_gene: TRBJ1-2
CDR3aa: CASSQEGWTSGPYNEQFF; CDR3nt: TGTGCCAGCAGCCAAGAAGGCTGGACTAGCGGGCCCTACAATGAGCAGTTCTTC; abundance: few; v_gene: TRBV14; d_gene: TRBD2; j_gene: TRBJ2-1
CDR3aa: CASSQDWVGPSVSYNEQFF; CDR3nt: TGTGCCAGCAGCCAAGATTGGGTAGGGCCTAGCGTAAGCTACAATGAGCAGTTCTTC; abundance: .; v_gene: TRBV4-2; d_gene: .; j_gene: TRBJ2-1
CDR3aa: CASSFRGGAETQYF; CDR3nt: TGTGCCAGCAGCTTCCGCGGGGGGGCAGAGACCCAGTACTTC; abundance: .; v_gene: TRBV11-2; d_gene: TRBD2; j_gene: TRBJ2-5
CDR3aa: CSVEDPYTEAFF; CDR3nt: TGCAGCGTTGAAGATCCCTACACTGAAGCTTTCTTT; abundance: .; v_gene: TRBV29-1; d_gene: .; j_gene: TRBJ1-1
CDR3aa: CSAGQSNTGELFF; CDR3nt: TGCAGTGCGGGACAGTCGAACACCGGGGAGCTGTTTTTT; abundance: .; v_gene: TRBV29-1; d_gene: .; j_gene: TRBJ2-2
CDR3aa: CASSADSRGSYEQYF; CDR3nt: TGTGCCAGCAGCGCGGACAGTCGCGGCTCCTACGAGCAGTACTTC; abundance: .; v_gene: TRBV7-2; d_gene: .; j_gene: TRBJ2-7
CDR3aa: CAISERAQGGRLNEQFF; CDR3nt: TGTGCCATCAGTGAGCGGGCACAGGGAGGGAGACTGAATGAGCAGTTCTTC; abundance: once; v_gene: TRBV10-3; d_gene: .; j_gene: TRBJ2-1
CDR3aa: CASSQEGGHQPQHF; CDR3nt: TGCGCCAGCAGCCAAGAAGGAGGGCATCAGCCCCAGCATTTT; abundance: once; v_gene: TRBV4-3; d_gene: .; j_gene: TRBJ1-5
CDR3aa: CASSTPNTGELFF; CDR3nt: TGTGCCAGCTCTACTCCCAACACCGGGGAGCTGTTTTTT; abundance: .; v_gene: TRBV7-3; d_gene: .; j_gene: TRBJ2-2
CDR3aa: CASSSLTGTEAFF; CDR3nt: TGTGCCAGCAGCTCACTGACAGGGACCGAAGCTTTCTTT; abundance: .; v_gene: TRBV7-2; d_gene: TRBD1; j_gene: TRBJ1-1
CDR3aa: CASTLIGTGFGANVLTF; CDR3nt: TGTGCCAGCACGCTAATTGGGACAGGGTTTGGGGCCAACGTCCTGACTTTC; abundance: once; v_gene: TRBV7-3; d_gene: TRBD1; j_gene: TRBJ2-6
CDR3aa: CASSPREPSTDTQYF; CDR3nt: TGTGCCAGCAGCCCGAGAGAGCCTAGCACAGATACGCAGTATTTT; abundance: .; v_gene: TRBV7-3; d_gene: .; j_gene: TRBJ2-3
CDR3aa: CASSLAGGRGYTF; CDR3nt: TGTGCCAGCAGCTTAGCCGGAGGGAGAGGCTACACCTTC; abundance: .; v_gene: TRBV7-9; d_gene: .; j_gene: TRBJ1-2
CDR3aa: CASSPYPTGSGANVLTF; CDR3nt: TGTGCCAGCAGCCCATACCCTACAGGGTCCGGGGCCAACGTCCTGACTTTC; abundance: .; v_gene: TRBV27; d_gene: .; j_gene: TRBJ2-6
CDR3aa: CASSVEEFPFF; CDR3nt: TGTGCCAGCAGCGTAGAAGAGTTTCCGTTCTTC; abundance: .; v_gene: TRBV9; d_gene: .; j_gene: TRBJ2-1
CDR3aa: CASSSGNSYGYTF; CDR3nt: TGTGCCAGCAGCTCCGGTAATAGCTATGGCTACACCTTC; abundance: .; v_gene: TRBV7-9; d_gene: .; j_gene: TRBJ1-2
CDR3aa: CAWSPVPDTQYF; CDR3nt: TGTGCCTGGAGCCCGGTTCCAGATACGCAGTATTTT; abundance: .; v_gene: TRBV30; d_gene: .; j_gene: TRBJ2-3